The rows below give T cell receptor beta chains drawn from one sample of a study of graft-versus-host responses after intestinal transplantation. The repertoire was sequenced with immunoSEQ multiplex PCR; TCRdb's copy has only in-frame clones and lacks some. Seen here are approximately 16,000 clones, roughly two thirds observed once, and the top ten hold 7.5% to 10%. The sequenced sample was ileum tissue, obtained 650 to 700 days after intestinal transplantation. Receptors were obtained from a human patient who received an intestinal transplant, so some T cells may come from the graft donor. Both conserved end residues are part of each CDR3. The order of the fields is J gene, V gene, clone size, D gene, CDR3 protein, CDR3 DNA. D genes are given only for firm matches. Rows give clone size only sometimes, using once, few, many, or a class for an expanded clone.

J: TRBJ1-2; V: TRBV18; size: -; D: TRBD1; CDR3: CASSPGQGAYGYTF; DNA: TGTGCCAGCTCACCCGGACAGGGGGCCTATGGCTACACCTTC
J: TRBJ1-2; V: TRBV5-4; size: medium-sized; D: -; CDR3: CASSLFWTQMDDYGYTF; DNA: TGTGCCAGCAGCTTGTTTTGGACACAAATGGACGACTATGGCTACACCTTC
J: TRBJ1-6; V: TRBV25-1; size: -; D: -; CDR3: CASSEGAGDVSPLHF; DNA: TGTGCCAGCAGTGAGGGGGCAGGGGATGTTTCACCCCTCCACTTT
J: TRBJ1-6; V: TRBV6-5; size: -; D: -; CDR3: CASSGYGSPLHF; DNA: TGTGCCAGCAGTGGGTACGGGTCACCCCTCCACTTT
J: TRBJ1-1; V: TRBV19; size: -; D: TRBD1; CDR3: CASSLGAAGGLNTEAFF; DNA: TGTGCCAGTAGTCTAGGGGCGGCAGGGGGCTTAAACACTGAAGCTTTCTTT
J: TRBJ2-7; V: TRBV4-1; size: -; D: -; CDR3: CASSQTRAGYEQYF; DNA: TGCGCCAGCAGCCAAACGAGGGCTGGGTACGAGCAGTACTTC
J: TRBJ2-3; V: TRBV6-1; size: few; D: -; CDR3: CASSEYTDTQYF; DNA: TGTGCCAGCAGTGAATACACAGATACGCAGTATTTT
J: TRBJ1-2; V: TRBV6-1; size: few; D: -; CDR3: CASSEAWAGARNGYTF; DNA: TGTGCCAGCAGTGAAGCGTGGGCAGGGGCTAGGAATGGCTACACCTTC
J: TRBJ1-2; V: TRBV5-6; size: -; D: -; CDR3: CASSLVGGAGYGYTF; DNA: TGTGCCAGCAGCTTGGTAGGGGGGGCTGGCTATGGCTACACCTTC
J: TRBJ1-1; V: TRBV7-2; size: -; D: -; CDR3: CASSTWRGGTEAFF; DNA: TGTGCCAGCAGCACCTGGAGGGGGGGCACTGAAGCTTTCTTT
J: TRBJ2-3; V: TRBV19; size: -; D: TRBD2; CDR3: CASSGASTDTQYF; DNA: TGTGCCAGCAGCGGGGCCTCCACAGATACGCAGTATTTT
J: TRBJ1-2; V: TRBV30; size: -; D: -; CDR3: CAWSVGPGRAYGYTF; DNA: TGTGCCTGGAGTGTAGGCCCAGGGAGGGCCTATGGCTACACCTTC
J: TRBJ1-5; V: TRBV6-6; size: -; D: -; CDR3: CASRENGQPQHF; DNA: TGTGCCAGCAGAGAAAACGGACAACCCCAGCATTTT
J: TRBJ1-2; V: TRBV7-6; size: few; D: TRBD1; CDR3: CASSRAQTGNYGYTF; DNA: TGTGCCAGCAGCCGAGCGCAGACAGGGAACTATGGCTACACCTTC
J: TRBJ1-4; V: TRBV10-1; size: -; D: -; CDR3: CASSGKEKLFF; DNA: TGCGCCAGCAGCGGGAAGGAAAAACTGTTTTTT
J: TRBJ1-6; V: TRBV5-1; size: -; D: TRBD1; CDR3: CASSLTGVIGNSPLHF; DNA: TGCGCCAGCAGCTTGACAGGGGTGATCGGTAATTCACCCCTCCACTTT
J: TRBJ2-7; V: TRBV6-1; size: -; D: -; CDR3: CASSLKGPYEQYF; DNA: TGTGCCAGCAGTCTTAAGGGGCCCTACGAGCAGTACTTC
J: TRBJ2-1; V: TRBV29-1; size: -; D: -; CDR3: CSLQGWDNEQFF; DNA: TGCAGCTTACAGGGTTGGGACAATGAGCAGTTCTTC
J: TRBJ1-1; V: TRBV6-6; size: -; D: -; CDR3: CASSRRESTEAFF; DNA: TGTGCCAGCAGTCGCAGGGAATCCACTGAAGCTTTCTTT
J: TRBJ2-7; V: TRBV29-1; size: few; D: TRBD1; CDR3: CSVYPTGAWDEQYF; DNA: TGCAGCGTGTACCCGACAGGGGCTTGGGACGAGCAGTACTTC
J: TRBJ1-2; V: TRBV28; size: -; D: TRBD1; CDR3: CASSPSGGQDGYTF; DNA: TGTGCCAGCAGTCCGTCAGGGGGCCAAGATGGCTACACCTTC
J: TRBJ1-1; V: TRBV10-3; size: -; D: TRBD1; CDR3: CAISESPGGNFEAFF; DNA: TGTGCCATCAGTGAGTCTCCAGGGGGCAATTTTGAAGCTTTCTTT
J: TRBJ2-5; V: TRBV7-2; size: -; D: TRBD2; CDR3: CASSLGGGGNWETQYF; DNA: TGTGCCAGCAGCTTAGGGGGCGGGGGGAACTGGGAGACCCAGTACTTC
J: TRBJ2-7; V: TRBV5-6; size: -; D: TRBD1; CDR3: CASSVVSGGSKSYEQYF; DNA: TGTGCCAGCAGCGTGGTTTCAGGGGGCAGTAAGTCCTACGAGCAGTACTTC
J: TRBJ2-7; V: TRBV13; size: -; D: -; CDR3: CASSLTPLDEQYF; DNA: TGTGCCAGCAGCCTAACCCCCCTAGACGAGCAGTACTTC
J: TRBJ2-1; V: TRBV7-2; size: -; D: TRBD2; CDR3: CASSLSSGGAYNEQFF; DNA: TGTGCCAGCAGCCTATCTAGCGGGGGGGCCTACAATGAGCAGTTCTTC
J: TRBJ2-1; V: TRBV6-5; size: -; D: TRBD1; CDR3: CASRPDRASYNEQFF; DNA: TGTGCCAGCAGACCAGACAGGGCGTCCTACAATGAGCAGTTCTTC
J: TRBJ2-1; V: TRBV10-2; size: -; D: TRBD2; CDR3: CASSEPPFSGLRMNEQFF; DNA: TGCGCCAGCAGTGAGCCCCCTTTTAGCGGGTTGCGGATGAATGAGCAGTTCTTC
J: TRBJ2-7; V: TRBV7-2; size: -; D: -; CDR3: CASSVSGTYEQYF; DNA: TGTGCCAGCTCTGTGAGCGGCACCTACGAGCAGTACTTC
J: TRBJ2-7; V: TRBV6-6; size: -; D: -; CDR3: CASSYSTGYEQYF; DNA: TGTGCCAGCAGTTACTCAACAGGCTACGAGCAGTACTTC
J: TRBJ2-1; V: TRBV2; size: -; D: -; CDR3: CASSPRGTIYNEQFF; DNA: TGTGCCAGCAGTCCCCGCGGGACCATATACAATGAGCAGTTCTTC
J: TRBJ2-3; V: TRBV27; size: -; D: TRBD1; CDR3: CASSPGQGTDTQYF; DNA: TGTGCCAGCAGCCCCGGACAGGGCACAGATACGCAGTATTTT
J: TRBJ2-1; V: TRBV18; size: -; D: TRBD2; CDR3: CASSPPGLAGYYNEQFF; DNA: TGTGCCAGCTCACCACCTGGACTAGCGGGCTATTACAATGAGCAGTTCTTC
J: TRBJ2-7; V: TRBV13; size: few; D: -; CDR3: CASSLDSGGTYEQYF; DNA: TGTGCCAGCAGCTTAGACTCAGGGGGGACGTACGAGCAGTACTTC
J: TRBJ2-3; V: TRBV6-5; size: -; D: -; CDR3: CASSYGQGGGTDTQYF; DNA: TGTGCCAGCAGTTACGGGCAGGGTGGGGGCACAGATACGCAGTATTTT
J: TRBJ1-2; V: TRBV19; size: few; D: TRBD1; CDR3: CASSRGQGGYGYTF; DNA: TGTGCCAGTAGTAGAGGACAGGGCGGGTATGGCTACACCTTC
J: TRBJ2-2; V: TRBV9; size: once; D: -; CDR3: CASSVMEGNTGELFF; DNA: TGTGCCAGCAGCGTAATGGAGGGTAACACCGGGGAGCTGTTTTTT